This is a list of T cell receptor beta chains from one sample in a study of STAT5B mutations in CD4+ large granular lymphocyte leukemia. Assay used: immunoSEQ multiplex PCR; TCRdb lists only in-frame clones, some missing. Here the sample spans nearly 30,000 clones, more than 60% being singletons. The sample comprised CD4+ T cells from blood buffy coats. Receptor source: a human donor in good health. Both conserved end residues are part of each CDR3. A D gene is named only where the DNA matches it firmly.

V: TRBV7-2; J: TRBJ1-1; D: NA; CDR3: CASSLGEPTEAFF
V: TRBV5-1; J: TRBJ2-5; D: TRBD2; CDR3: CASRTTSGGQETQYF
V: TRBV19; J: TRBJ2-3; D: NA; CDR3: CASSPYRDPSTDTQYF
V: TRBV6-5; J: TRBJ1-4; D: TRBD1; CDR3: CATFPTGGSGEKLFF
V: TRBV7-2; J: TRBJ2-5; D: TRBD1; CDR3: CASSQGTAQQETQYF
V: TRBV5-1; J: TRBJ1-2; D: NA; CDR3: CASSPPTEYGYTF
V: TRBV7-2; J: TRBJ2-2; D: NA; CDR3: CASSLDRGGELFF
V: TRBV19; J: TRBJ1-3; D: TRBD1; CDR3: CASSPQGAGNTIYF
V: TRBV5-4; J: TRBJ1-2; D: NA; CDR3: CASSLDRGGYTF
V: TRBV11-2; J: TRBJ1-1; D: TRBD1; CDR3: CASSRRTGGPLGNTEAFF